Described below is a single TCR beta chain sequence and its context. What it recognizes is unknown. This sample was included in a study of cytomegalovirus exposure and HLA in healthy donors. General study findings and limits: Reported performance of the classifier showed diagnosis of cytomegalovirus status with high specificity and sensitivity.

Both 60 Vbeta primers and 13 Jbeta primers went into the PCR. Assay used: immunoSEQ multiplex PCR; TCRdb lists only in-frame clones, some missing. The table lists about 95,000 clones, 65% to 90% of them singletons. The J segment lost 4 bases and the V segment lost 6 bases, leaving 10 bases of the junction unmatched. Looked up from germline, CDR1 is MNHEY and CDR2 is SMNVEV (reference sequence). The CDR3 runs to 15 residues. The V gene is TRBV27, the J gene TRBJ2-5, with 8 bases that match TRBD2. The specimen was PBMCs. The origin of this receptor is an older woman in good health and CMV-seropositive. CDR3: CASSPGTGRGETQYF. The CDR3 coding sequence is TGTGCCAGCAGCCCCGGGACCGGGAGGGGAGAGACCCAGTACTTC.